The table lists the clone carrying this TCR beta chain with many counts. The target antigen is unknown. Each CDR3 protein is one row after TCRdb ran MiXCR on the 5' RACE reads. The sample has about 400,000 distinct CDR3 sequences, 20% to 25% seen once. The data originate from a study of T-cell memory formation after mild COVID-19. Study as a whole: There were largely donor-specific TCR clusters.

The CDR3 has 15 residues. Trimming pared 2 bases from V and 0 bases from J, leaving 8 bases between. CDR1 and CDR2 (germline): SGHVS, FQNEAQ. Study results and limitations: Pre-infection memory harbored some responding clones, suggesting cross-reactive memory joined. There was a balanced CD4/CD8 profile in clones contracting day 15 to 85, and later expanders leaned CD4+.

This clonotype was obtained from an adult woman who had mild COVID-19 (a few samples of this study predate the infection). Cell type and time point are not known. The sequenced sample was PBMCs or a T cell subset sorted from them (not recorded which). The V call is TRBV7-8, the J call TRBJ2-1; D is uncertain. The chain's CDR3 is CASSLLASSYNEQFF. In DNA form, the CDR3 reads TGTGCCAGCAGCTTACTGGCTAGCTCCTACAATGAGCAGTTCTTC.